This T cell receptor beta chain is drawn from a study of human T cells and chemical hapten exposure. The overall study: TCR yields differed between samples (mainly from small differences in pooled library volume).

Overall study results and limits: TCRs exceeding a frequency of 1 in 1000 stayed unchanged under DPC sensitization.

Each cDNA molecule in the library carried unique molecular identifiers. How the authors handled the data: Across samples, TCR counts had a median of roughly 97,000 and ranged from 23,224 to 690,600. One entry per CDR3 protein, called by TCRdb with MiXCR from the 5' RACE reads. What appears here as the V and J calls and clone size reflects TCRdb's work, not the paper's. This table holds 120,000 to 150,000 distinct CDR3 sequences, over 3.5% found once. Many counts were recorded for this clonotype. Its antigen is still unknown. CDR3 size: 13 residues. V was clipped by 5 bases and J by 5 bases, with 7 bases between them. Per the germline V gene, CDR1 is MRHNA and CDR2 is SNTAGT. The authors extracted total RNA from unfractionated whole blood.

The V and J genes are TRBV6-4 and TRBJ1-6; D unresolved. This receptor was taken from a female donor in good health. This CDR3 reads CASSSGNNSPLHF. Here the CDR3 DNA reads TGTGCCAGCAGTTCGGGGAATAATTCACCCCTCCACTTT.